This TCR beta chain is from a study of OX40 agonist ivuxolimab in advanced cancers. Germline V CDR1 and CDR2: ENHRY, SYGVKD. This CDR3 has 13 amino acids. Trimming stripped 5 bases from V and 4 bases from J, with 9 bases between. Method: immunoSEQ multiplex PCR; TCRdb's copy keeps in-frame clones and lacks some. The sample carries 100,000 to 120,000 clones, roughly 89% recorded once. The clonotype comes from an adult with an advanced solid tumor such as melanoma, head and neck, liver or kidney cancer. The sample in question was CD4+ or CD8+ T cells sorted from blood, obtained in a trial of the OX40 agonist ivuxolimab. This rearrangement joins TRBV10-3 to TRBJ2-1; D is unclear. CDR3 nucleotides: TGTGCCATCAGTCTGACGGAATACAATGAGCAGTTCTTC. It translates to CAISLTEYNEQFF.